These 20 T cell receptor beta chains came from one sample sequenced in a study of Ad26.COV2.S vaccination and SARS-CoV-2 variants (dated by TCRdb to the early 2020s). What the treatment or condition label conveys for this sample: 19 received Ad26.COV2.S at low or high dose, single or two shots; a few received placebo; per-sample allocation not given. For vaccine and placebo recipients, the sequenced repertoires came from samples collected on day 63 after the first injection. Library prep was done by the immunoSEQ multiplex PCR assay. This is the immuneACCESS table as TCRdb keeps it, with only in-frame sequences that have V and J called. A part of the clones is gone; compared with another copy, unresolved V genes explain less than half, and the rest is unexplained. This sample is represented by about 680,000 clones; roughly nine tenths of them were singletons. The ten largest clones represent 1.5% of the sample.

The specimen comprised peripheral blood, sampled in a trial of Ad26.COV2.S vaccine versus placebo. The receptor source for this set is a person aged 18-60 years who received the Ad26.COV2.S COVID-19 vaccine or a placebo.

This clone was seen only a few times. In DNA, the CDR3 is TGCGCCAGCAGCTGGGACAGTCCGAATTCACCCCTCCACTTT. Residues: CASSWDSPNSPLHF. The V and J genes are TRBV5-1 and TRBJ1-6; the match to TRBD1 covers 7 bases. V shed 3 bases and J 7 bases; nucleotides not matched to a gene: 4. In germline, CDR1 is SGHRS, CDR2 YFSETQ. This CDR3 is 14 amino acids long.

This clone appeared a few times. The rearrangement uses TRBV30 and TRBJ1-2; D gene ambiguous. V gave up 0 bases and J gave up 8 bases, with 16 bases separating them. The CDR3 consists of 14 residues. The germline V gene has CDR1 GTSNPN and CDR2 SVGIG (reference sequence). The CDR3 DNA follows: TGTGCCTGGAGTGTACCTCGTGTCTATGAGGGCTACACCTTC. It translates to CAWSVPRVYEGYTF.

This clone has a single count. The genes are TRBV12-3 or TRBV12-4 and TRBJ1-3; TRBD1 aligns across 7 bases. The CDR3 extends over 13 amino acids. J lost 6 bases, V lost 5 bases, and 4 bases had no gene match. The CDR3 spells CASSPGTENTIYF. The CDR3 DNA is TGTGCCAGCAGTCCCGGGACAGAAAACACCATATATTTT.

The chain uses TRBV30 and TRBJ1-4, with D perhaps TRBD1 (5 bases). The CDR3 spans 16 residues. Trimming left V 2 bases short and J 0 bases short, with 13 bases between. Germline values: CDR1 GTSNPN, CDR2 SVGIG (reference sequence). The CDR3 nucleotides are TGTGCCTGGAGTCTAGGGGTCCTTGCAACTAATGAAAAACTGTTTTTT. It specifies CAWSLGVLATNEKLFF.

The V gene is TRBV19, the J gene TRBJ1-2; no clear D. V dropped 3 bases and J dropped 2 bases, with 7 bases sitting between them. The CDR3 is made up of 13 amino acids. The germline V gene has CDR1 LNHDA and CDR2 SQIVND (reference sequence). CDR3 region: CASSIVRNYGYTF. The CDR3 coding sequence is TGTGCCAGTAGTATTGTTCGGAACTATGGCTACACCTTC.

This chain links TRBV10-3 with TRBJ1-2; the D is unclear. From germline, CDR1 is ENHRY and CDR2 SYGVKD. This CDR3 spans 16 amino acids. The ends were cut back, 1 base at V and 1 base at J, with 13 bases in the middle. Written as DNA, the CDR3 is TGTGCCATCAGTGAGTATCCGGACGGTAATAACTATGGCTACACCTTC. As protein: CAISEYPDGNNYGYTF.

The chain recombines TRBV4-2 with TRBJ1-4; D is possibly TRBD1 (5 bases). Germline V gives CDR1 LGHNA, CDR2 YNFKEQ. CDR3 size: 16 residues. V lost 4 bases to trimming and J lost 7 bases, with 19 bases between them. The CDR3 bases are TGTGCCAGCAGCCGGACCGGGACCACTGTCGGTGAAAAACTGTTTTTT. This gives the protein CASSRTGTTVGEKLFF.

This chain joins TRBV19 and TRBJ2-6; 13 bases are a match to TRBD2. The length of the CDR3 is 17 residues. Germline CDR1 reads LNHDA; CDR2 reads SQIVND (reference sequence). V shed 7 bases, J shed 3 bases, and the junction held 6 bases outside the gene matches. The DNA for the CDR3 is TGTGCCAGTACCAGGACTAGCGGGAGTAGTGGGGCCAACGTCCTGACTTTC. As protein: CASTRTSGSSGANVLTF.

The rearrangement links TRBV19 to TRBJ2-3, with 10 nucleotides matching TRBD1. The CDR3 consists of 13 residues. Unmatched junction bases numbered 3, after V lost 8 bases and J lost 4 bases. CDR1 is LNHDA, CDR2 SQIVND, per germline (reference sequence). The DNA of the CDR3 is TGTGCCAGTCGGGGGACAGGGGCAGATACGCAGTATTTT. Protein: CASRGTGADTQYF.

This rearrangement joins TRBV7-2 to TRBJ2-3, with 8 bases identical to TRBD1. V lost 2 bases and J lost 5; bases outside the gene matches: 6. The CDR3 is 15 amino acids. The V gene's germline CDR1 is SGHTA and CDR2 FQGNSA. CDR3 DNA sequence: TGTGCCAGCAGCTTAAGGGACAGGTCGGAAGATACGCAGTATTTT. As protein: CASSLRDRSEDTQYF. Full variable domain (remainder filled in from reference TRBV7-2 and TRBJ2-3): GAGVSQSPSNKVTEKGKDVELRCDPISGHTALYWYRQSLGQGLEFLIYFQGNSAPDKSGLPSDRFSAERTGGSVSTLTIQRTQQEDSAVYLCASSLRDRSEDTQYFGPGTRLTVL.

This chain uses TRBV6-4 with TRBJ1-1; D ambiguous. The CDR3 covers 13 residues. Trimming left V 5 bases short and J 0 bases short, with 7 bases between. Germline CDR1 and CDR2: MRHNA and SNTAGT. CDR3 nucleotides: TGTGCCAGCAGTCGGACTTTGAACACTGAAGCTTTCTTT. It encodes CASSRTLNTEAFF.

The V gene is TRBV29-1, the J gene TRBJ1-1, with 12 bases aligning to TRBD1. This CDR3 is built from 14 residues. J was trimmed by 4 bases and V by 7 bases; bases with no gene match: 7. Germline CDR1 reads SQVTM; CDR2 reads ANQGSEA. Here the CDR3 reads CSADGTGGITEAFF. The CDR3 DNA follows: TGCAGCGCTGACGGGACAGGGGGCATCACTGAAGCTTTCTTT.

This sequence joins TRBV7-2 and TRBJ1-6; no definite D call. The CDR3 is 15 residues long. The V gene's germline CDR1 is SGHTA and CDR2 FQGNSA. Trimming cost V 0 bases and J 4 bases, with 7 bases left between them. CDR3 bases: TGTGCCAGCAGCTTAGCAGGAACTTATAATTCACCCCTCCACTTT. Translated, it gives CASSLAGTYNSPLHF.

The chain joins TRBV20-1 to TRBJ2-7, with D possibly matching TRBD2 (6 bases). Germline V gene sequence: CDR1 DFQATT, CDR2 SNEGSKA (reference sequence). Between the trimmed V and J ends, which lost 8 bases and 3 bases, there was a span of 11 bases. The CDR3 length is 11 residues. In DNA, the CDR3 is TGCAGTATTTGGGGGGACTACGAGCAGTACTTC. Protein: CSIWGDYEQYF.

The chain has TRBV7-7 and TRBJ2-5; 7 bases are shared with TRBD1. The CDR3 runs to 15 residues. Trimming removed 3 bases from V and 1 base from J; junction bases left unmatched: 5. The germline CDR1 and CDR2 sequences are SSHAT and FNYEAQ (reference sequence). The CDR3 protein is CASSLGQHFQETQYF. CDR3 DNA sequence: TGTGCCAGCAGCTTGGGACAGCATTTCCAAGAGACCCAGTACTTC.

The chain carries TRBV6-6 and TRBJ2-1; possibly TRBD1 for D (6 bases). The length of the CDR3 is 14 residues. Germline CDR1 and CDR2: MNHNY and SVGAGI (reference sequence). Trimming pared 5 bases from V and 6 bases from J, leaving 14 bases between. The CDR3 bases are TGTGCCAGCAGTCGCCGGGACACCTCCAATGAGCAGTTCTTC. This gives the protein CASSRRDTSNEQFF.

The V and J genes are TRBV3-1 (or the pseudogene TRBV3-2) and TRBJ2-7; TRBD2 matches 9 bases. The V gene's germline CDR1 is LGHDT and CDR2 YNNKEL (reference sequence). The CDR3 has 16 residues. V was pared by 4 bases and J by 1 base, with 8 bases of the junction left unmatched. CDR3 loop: CASSPHRTSESYEQYF. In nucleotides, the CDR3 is TGTGCCAGCAGCCCCCACAGGACTAGCGAATCCTACGAGCAGTACTTC.

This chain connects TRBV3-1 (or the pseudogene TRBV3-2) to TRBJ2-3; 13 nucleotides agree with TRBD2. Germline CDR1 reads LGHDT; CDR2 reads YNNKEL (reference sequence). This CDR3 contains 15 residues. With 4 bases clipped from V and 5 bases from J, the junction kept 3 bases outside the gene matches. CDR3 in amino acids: CASSLGLAGEDTQYF. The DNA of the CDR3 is TGTGCCAGCAGCCTTGGACTAGCGGGAGAAGATACGCAGTATTTT.

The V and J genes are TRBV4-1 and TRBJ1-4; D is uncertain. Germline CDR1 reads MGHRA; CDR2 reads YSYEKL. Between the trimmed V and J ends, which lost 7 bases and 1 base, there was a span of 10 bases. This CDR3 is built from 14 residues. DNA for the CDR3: TGCGCCAGCAAACCGGGAGGAACTAATGAAAAACTGTTTTTT. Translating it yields CASKPGGTNEKLFF.

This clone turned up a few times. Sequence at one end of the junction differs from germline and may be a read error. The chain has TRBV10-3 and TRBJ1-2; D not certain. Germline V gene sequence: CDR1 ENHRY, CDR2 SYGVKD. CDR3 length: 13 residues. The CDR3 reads CAISDTTETGVFF. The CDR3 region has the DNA TGTGCCATCAGTGATACCACAGAAACTGGGGTGTTCTTC.